This T cell receptor beta chain was sequenced during a study of blood T cell repertoires in COVID-19. Across the whole study: Samples taken during acute and convalescent COVID-19 were collected in the United States, Italy and Spain. PBMCs, B-cell-depleted T cells, or T cells provided the cDNA or gDNA that made up the material.

Recruited during active infection, patients (from Seattle) were subsequently followed longitudinally. The CDR3 contains 13 residues. Germline values: CDR1 SNHLY, CDR2 FYNNEI. The ends were cut back, 4 bases at V and 1 base at J, with 8 bases in the middle. This table comes from immunoSEQ multiplex PCR, and its TCRdb copy is limited to in-frame clones, with some not included. The data contain 90,000 or so clones, 89% of them singletons. The J gene is TRBJ2-7, the V gene TRBV2, with D hard to call. Sequenced input: peripheral blood. The sequence derives from a man in his sixties with COVID-19, enrolled during active disease. The CDR3: CASSVEKSYEQYF. The CDR3, as DNA: TGTGCCAGCAGTGTTGAGAAATCCTACGAGCAGTACTTC.